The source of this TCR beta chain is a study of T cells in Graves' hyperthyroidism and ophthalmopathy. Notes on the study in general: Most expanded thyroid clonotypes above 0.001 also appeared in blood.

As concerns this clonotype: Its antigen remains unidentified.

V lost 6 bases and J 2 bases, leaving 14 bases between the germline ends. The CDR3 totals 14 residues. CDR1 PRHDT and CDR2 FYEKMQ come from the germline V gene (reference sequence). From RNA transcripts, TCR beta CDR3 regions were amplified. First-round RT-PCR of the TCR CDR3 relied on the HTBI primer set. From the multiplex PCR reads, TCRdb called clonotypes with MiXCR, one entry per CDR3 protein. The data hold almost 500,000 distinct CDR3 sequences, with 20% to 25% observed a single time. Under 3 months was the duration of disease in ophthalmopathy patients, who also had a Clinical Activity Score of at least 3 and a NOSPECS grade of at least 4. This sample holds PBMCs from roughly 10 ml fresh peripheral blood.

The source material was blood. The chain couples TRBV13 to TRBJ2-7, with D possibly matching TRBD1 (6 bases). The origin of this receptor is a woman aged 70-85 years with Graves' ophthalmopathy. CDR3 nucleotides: TGTGCCAGCAGACAGGCCGGGACAACCTACGAGCAGTACTTC. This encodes CASRQAGTTYEQYF.